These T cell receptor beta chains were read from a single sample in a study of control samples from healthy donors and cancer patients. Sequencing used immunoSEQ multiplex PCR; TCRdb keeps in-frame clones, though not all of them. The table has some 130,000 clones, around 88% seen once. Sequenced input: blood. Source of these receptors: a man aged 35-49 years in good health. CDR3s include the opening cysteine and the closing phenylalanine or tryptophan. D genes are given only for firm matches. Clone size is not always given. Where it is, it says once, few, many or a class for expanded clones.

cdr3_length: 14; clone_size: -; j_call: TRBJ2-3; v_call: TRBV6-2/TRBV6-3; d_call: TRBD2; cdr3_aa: CASSPPRGGVTQYF; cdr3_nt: TGTGCCAGCAGTCCCCCACGCGGGGGGGTTACGCAGTATTTT
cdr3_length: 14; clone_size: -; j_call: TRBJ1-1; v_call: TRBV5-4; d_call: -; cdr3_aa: CARGRDGMNTEAFF; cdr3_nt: TGTGCCAGAGGGAGGGACGGAATGAACACTGAAGCTTTCTTT
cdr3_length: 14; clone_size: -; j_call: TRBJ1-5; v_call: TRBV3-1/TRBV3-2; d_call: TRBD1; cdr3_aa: CASSLGAGGGAQHF; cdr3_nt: TGTGCCAGCAGTTTGGGGGCAGGGGGCGGGGCCCAGCATTTT
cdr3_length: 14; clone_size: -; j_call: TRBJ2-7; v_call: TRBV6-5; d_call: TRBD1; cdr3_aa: CASSYQDRGHEQYF; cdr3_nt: TGTGCCAGCAGTTACCAGGACAGGGGCCACGAGCAGTACTTC
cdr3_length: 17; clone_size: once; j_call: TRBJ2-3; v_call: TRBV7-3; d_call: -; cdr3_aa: CASSLRRDSPSTDTQYF; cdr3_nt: TGTGCCAGCAGCTTACGGCGGGACAGTCCTAGCACAGATACGCAGTATTTT
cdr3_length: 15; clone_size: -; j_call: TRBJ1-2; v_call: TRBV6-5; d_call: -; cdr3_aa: CASSSPDTPSRGYTF; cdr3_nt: TGTGCCAGCAGTAGTCCGGACACACCAAGTCGGGGCTACACCTTC
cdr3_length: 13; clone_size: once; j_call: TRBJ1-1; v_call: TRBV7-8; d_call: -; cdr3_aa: CASSQLEGTEAFF; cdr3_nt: TGTGCCAGCAGCCAACTTGAGGGGACTGAAGCTTTCTTT
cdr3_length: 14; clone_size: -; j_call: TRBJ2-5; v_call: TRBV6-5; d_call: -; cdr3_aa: CASHLGGPKETQYF; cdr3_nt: TGTGCCAGCCACTTGGGGGGGCCCAAAGAGACCCAGTACTTC
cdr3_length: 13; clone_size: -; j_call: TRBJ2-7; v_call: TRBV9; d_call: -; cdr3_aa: CASSDTNPNEQYF; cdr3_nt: TGTGCCAGCTCGGACACAAACCCCAACGAGCAGTACTTC
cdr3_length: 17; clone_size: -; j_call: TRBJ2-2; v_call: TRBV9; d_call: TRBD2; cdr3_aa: CASTPGLAGANTGELFF; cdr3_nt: TGTGCCAGCACCCCGGGACTAGCGGGTGCGAACACCGGGGAGCTGTTTTTT
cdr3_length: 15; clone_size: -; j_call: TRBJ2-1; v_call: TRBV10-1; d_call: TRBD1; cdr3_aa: CASSGTGTGYNEQFF; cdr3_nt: TGCGCCAGCAGCGGTACCGGGACAGGATACAATGAGCAGTTCTTC
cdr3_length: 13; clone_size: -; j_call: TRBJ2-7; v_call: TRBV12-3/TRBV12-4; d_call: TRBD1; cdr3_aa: CASSGQVGGEQYF; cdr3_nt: TGTGCCAGCAGCGGACAGGTTGGAGGCGAGCAGTACTTC
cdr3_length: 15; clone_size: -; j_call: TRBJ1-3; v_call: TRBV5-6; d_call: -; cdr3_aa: CASSLRGITGNTIYF; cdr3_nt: TGTGCCAGCAGCTTGCGGGGAATTACTGGAAACACCATATATTTT
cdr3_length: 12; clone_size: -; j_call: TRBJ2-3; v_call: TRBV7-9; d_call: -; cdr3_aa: CASSSSGPRMYF; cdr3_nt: TGTGCCAGCAGCAGTTCGGGACCCCGAATGTATTTT
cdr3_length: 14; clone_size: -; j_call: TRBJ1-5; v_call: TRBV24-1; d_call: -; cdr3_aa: CATAGGLSNQPQHF; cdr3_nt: TGTGCCACCGCCGGGGGACTTAGCAATCAGCCCCAGCATTTT
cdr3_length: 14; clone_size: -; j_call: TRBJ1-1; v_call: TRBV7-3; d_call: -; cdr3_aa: CASSAQGWNTEAFF; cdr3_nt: TGTGCCAGCAGCGCACAGGGCTGGAACACTGAAGCTTTCTTT
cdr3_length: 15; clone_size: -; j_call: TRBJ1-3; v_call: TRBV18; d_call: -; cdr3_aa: CASSPPISSGNTIYF; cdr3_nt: TGTGCCAGCTCACCACCGATAAGCTCTGGAAACACCATATATTTT
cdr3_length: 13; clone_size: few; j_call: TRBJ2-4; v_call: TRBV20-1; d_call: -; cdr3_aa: CSASDLAKNIQYF; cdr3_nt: TGCAGTGCTAGTGACTTAGCCAAAAACATTCAGTACTTC
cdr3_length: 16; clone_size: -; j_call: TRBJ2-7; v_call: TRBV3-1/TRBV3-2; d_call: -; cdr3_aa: CASSLRGTSYPYEQYF; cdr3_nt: TGTGCCAGCAGCCTTCGAGGGACGTCCTACCCCTACGAGCAGTACTTC
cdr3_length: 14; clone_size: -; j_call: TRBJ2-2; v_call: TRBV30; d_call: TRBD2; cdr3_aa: CASERGTNTGELFF; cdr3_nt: TGTGCCTCCGAGCGGGGGACGAACACCGGGGAGCTGTTTTTT
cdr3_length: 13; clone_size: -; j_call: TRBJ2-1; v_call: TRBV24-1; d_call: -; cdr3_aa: CATSDLWGNEQFF; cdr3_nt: TGTGCCACCAGTGATTTGTGGGGCAATGAGCAGTTCTTC
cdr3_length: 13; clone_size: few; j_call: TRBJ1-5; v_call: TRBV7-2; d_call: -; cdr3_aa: CASSQGRNQPQHF; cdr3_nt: TGTGCCAGCTCCCAGGGGCGCAATCAGCCCCAGCATTTT
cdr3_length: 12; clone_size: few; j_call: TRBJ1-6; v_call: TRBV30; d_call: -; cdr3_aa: CAWGQSNSPLHF; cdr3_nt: TGTGCCTGGGGACAGTCAAATTCACCCCTCCACTTT
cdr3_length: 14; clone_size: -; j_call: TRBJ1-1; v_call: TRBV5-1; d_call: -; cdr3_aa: CASSLGQTNTEAFF; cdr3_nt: TGCGCCAGCAGCTTGGGGCAGACGAACACTGAAGCTTTCTTT
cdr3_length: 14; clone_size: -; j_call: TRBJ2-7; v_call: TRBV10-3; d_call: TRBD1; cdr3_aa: CAIRDRERPYEQYF; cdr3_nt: TGTGCCATCAGGGACAGGGAGAGACCCTACGAGCAGTACTTC
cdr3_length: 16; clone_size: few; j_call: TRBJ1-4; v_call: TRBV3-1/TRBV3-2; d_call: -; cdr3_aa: CASSHARTRTNEKLFF; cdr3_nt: TGTGCCAGCAGCCACGCCCGGACACGAACTAATGAAAAACTGTTTTTT
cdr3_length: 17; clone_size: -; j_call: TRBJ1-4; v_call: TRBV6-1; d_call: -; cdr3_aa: CASSEFPTGRVDEKLFF; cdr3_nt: TGTGCCAGCAGTGAATTCCCGACGGGGCGGGTAGATGAAAAACTGTTTTTT
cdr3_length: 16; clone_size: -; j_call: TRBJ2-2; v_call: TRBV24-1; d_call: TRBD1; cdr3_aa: CATSDWGTGNTGELFF; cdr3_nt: TGTGCCACCAGTGATTGGGGGACAGGGAACACCGGGGAGCTGTTTTTT
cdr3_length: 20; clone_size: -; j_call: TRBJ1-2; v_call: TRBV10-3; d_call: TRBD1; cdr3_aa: CAISAMGQAPPQRANYGYTF; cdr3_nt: TGTGCCATCAGTGCCATGGGACAGGCACCCCCCCAGAGGGCTAACTATGGCTACACCTTC
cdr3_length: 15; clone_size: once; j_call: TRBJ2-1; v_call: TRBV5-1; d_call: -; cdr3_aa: CASSLGESSYNEQFF; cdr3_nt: TGCGCCAGCAGCTTGGGGGAGAGCTCCTACAATGAGCAGTTCTTC
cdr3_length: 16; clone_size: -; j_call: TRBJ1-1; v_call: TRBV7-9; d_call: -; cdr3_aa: CASSFGRGGWLTEAFF; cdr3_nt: TGTGCCAGCAGCTTTGGCAGGGGTGGATGGCTCACTGAAGCTTTCTTT
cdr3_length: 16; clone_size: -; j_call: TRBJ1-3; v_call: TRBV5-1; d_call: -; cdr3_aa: CASSLNPGTRGNTIYF; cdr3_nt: TGCGCCAGCAGCTTAAACCCCGGGACTCGAGGAAACACCATATATTTT
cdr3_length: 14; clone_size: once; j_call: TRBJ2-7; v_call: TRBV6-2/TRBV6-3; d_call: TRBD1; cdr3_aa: CASSYGQGAYEQYF; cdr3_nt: TGTGCCAGCAGTTACGGACAGGGGGCCTACGAGCAGTACTTC
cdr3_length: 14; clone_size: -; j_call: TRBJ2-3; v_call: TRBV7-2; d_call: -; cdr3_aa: CASSLTGARDTQYF; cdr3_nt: TGTGCCAGCAGCTTGACGGGGGCCAGGGATACGCAGTATTTT
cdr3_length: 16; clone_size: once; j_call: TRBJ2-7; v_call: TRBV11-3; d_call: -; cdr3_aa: CASSLVSAYSSYEQYF; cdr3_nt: TGTGCCAGCAGCTTAGTATCCGCGTACAGTTCCTACGAGCAGTACTTC
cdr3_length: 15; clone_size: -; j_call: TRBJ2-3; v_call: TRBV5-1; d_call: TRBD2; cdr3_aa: CASKEIAGSTDTQYF; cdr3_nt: TGCGCCAGCAAGGAGATAGCGGGAAGCACAGATACGCAGTATTTT
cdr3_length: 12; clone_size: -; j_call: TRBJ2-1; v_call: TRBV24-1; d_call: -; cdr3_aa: CAPDQIYNEQFF; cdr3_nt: TGTGCCCCGGACCAGATCTACAATGAGCAGTTCTTC
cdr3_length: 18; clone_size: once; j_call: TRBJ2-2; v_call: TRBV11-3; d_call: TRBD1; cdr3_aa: CASSSYGDRGQGTGELFF; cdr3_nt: TGTGCCAGCAGCTCTTATGGGGACAGGGGGCAAGGTACCGGGGAGCTGTTTTTT
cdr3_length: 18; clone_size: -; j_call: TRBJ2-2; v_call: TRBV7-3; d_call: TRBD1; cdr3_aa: CASTEDRDAQMNTGELFF; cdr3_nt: TGTGCCAGCACCGAAGACAGGGACGCACAAATGAACACCGGGGAGCTGTTTTTT
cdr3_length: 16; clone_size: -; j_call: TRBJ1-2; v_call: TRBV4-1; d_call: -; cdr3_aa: CASSPGRASNNYGYTF; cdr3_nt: TGCGCCAGCAGCCCCGGGAGGGCCTCCAATAACTATGGCTACACCTTC
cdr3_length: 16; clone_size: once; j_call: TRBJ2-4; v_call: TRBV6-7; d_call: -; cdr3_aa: CASSCILRGIINPQYF; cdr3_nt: TGTGCCAGCAGTTGTATCCTCCGTGGAATTATTAACCCTCAGTACTTC
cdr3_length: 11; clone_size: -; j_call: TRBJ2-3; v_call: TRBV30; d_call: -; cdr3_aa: CAWSDPDTQYF; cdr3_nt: TGTGCCTGGAGTGACCCAGATACGCAGTATTTT
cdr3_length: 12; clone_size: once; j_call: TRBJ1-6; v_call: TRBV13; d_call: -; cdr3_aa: CATQGIGSPLHF; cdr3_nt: TGTGCCACCCAGGGGATAGGTTCACCCCTCCACTTT
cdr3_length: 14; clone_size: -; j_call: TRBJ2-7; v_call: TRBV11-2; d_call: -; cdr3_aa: CASSLDRVSYEQYF; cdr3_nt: TGTGCCAGCAGCTTAGATAGGGTCTCCTACGAGCAGTACTTC
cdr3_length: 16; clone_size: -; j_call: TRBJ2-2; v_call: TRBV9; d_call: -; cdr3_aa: CASSVLDTANTGELFF; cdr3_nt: TGTGCCAGCAGCGTATTGGACACCGCGAACACCGGGGAGCTGTTTTTT
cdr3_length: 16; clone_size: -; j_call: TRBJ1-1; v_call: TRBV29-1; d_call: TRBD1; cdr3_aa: CSVEGGQGAWSTEAFF; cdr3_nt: TGCAGCGTTGAAGGGGGACAGGGGGCTTGGAGCACTGAAGCTTTCTTT
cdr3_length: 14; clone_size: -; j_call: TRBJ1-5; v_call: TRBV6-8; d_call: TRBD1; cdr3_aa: CASRGQGSNQPQHF; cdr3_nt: TGTGCCAGCAGGGGACAGGGTAGCAATCAGCCCCAGCATTTT
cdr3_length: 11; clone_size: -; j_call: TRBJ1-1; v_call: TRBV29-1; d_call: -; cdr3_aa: CSVERFTEAFF; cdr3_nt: TGCAGCGTTGAACGTTTCACTGAAGCTTTCTTT
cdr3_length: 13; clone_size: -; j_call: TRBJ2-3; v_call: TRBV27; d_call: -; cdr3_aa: CASSFKYTDTQYF; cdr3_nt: TGTGCCAGCAGTTTTAAGTACACAGATACGCAGTATTTT
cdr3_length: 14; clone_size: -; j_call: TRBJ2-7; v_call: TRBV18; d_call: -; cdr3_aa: CASSPLGGANEQYF; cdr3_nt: TGTGCCAGCTCACCATTAGGGGGGGCGAACGAGCAGTACTTC
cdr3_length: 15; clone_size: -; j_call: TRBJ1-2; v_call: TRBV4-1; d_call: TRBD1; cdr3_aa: CASSQETGGNYGYTF; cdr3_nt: TGCGCCAGCAGCCAAGAGACAGGGGGTAACTATGGCTACACCTTC
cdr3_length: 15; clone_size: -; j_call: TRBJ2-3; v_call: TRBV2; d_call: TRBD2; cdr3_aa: CASATSGGSTDTQYF; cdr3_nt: TGTGCCAGCGCAACTAGCGGGGGCAGCACAGATACGCAGTATTTT
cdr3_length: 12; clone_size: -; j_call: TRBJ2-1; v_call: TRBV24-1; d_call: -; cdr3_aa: CATRSGGHEQFF; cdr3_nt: TGTGCCACCAGGTCGGGGGGCCATGAGCAGTTCTTC
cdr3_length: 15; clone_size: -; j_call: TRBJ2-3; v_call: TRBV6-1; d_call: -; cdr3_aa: CASSDDQRSTDTQYF; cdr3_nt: TGTGCCAGCAGTGATGATCAAAGAAGCACAGATACGCAGTATTTT
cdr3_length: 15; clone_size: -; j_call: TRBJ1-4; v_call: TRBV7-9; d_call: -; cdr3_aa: CASSQGQTTNEKLFF; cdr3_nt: TGTGCCAGCAGCCAAGGACAGACAACTAATGAAAAACTGTTTTTT
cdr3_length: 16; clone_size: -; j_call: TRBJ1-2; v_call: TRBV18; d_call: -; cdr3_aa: CASSPPGTGSNYGYTF; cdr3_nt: TGTGCCAGCTCACCACCGGGAACAGGGTCCAACTATGGCTACACCTTC